The subject of this entry is one T cell receptor beta chain. The antigen remains undetermined. The sample is drawn from a study of T cells in Graves' hyperthyroidism and ophthalmopathy. Regarding the study as a whole: Appearing also in blood were most of the thyroid clonotypes expanded above 0.001.

Deletions cut 1 base from V and 4 bases from J, with 8 bases between. CDR3 length: 15 residues. Germline V gene data show CDR1 as PRHDT and CDR2 as FYEKMQ (reference sequence). RNA transcripts gave rise to amplified TCR beta CDR3 regions. The study used the HTBI primer set for a first-round RT-PCR of the TCR CDR3. TCRdb used MiXCR to reprocess the multiplex PCR reads, holding one entry per CDR3 protein. The sample records hundreds of thousands of distinct CDR3 sequences, roughly 14% being singletons. In the ophthalmopathy cohort, Clinical Activity Score was at least 3, NOSPECS grade at least 4, and duration under 3 months. Uncontrolled infection, other autoimmune disease, pregnancy or lactation disqualified patients from enrolment. Fresh peripheral blood, under 13 ml, was the source of the PBMCs.

This TCR was sampled from a man aged 18 to 29 with Graves' ophthalmopathy. Sequenced sample: blood. The chain has TRBV13 and TRBJ2-6; maybe TRBD2 (5 bases). The CDR3 loop is CASSLVGGGANVLTF. Here the CDR3 DNA reads TGTGCCAGCAGCTTAGTTGGCGGGGGGGCCAACGTCCTGACTTTC.